This T cell receptor beta chain was captured by sequencing in a study of OX40 agonist ivuxolimab in advanced cancers. Only in-frame clones appear in the TCRdb table, and some are missing; sequencing was by immunoSEQ multiplex PCR. The repertoire holds tens of thousands of clones, with 91% as singletons. The CDR3 has 15 residues. Germline V lookup: CDR1 KGHSH, CDR2 LQKENI. The ends lost 1 base at V and 2 bases at J; junction bases unmatched: 5. The clonotype comes from an adult with an advanced solid tumor such as melanoma, head and neck, liver or kidney cancer. The input for sequencing was CD4+ or CD8+ T cells sorted from blood, taken in a trial of the OX40 agonist ivuxolimab. The chain joins TRBV18 to TRBJ2-7; 7 bases are shared with TRBD1. CDR3 sequence: CASSPLPGQPYEQYF. The CDR3 nucleotides read TGTGCCAGCTCACCACTTCCGGGACAGCCCTACGAGCAGTACTTC.